These 27 T cell receptor beta chains share one sample of origin, sequenced in a study of cytomegalovirus exposure and HLA in healthy donors. PCR was performed using 60 Vbeta and 13 Jbeta primers. Libraries were prepared by immunoSEQ multiplex PCR; TCRdb keeps only in-frame clonotypes and omits some of them. Among over 110,000 clones listed, 75% to 80% were seen once. The source material was PBMCs. All receptors derive from a woman between 18 and 29 years old in good health and CMV-seropositive.

CDR3 protein: CASSLGQGIHEQYF. In DNA form, the CDR3 reads TGCGCCAGCAGCTTGGGACAGGGTATCCACGAGCAGTACTTC. J is TRBJ2-7 and V is TRBV5-1; 7 nucleotides agree with TRBD1. Germline V gene sequence: CDR1 SGHRS, CDR2 YFSETQ. J gave up 5 bases and V 0 bases, and 5 bases lay outside the gene matches. This CDR3 spans 14 amino acids. The full variable domain, its missing parts supplied by reference TRBV5-1 and TRBJ2-7, is KAGVTQTPRYLIKTRGQQVTLSCSPISGHRSVSWYQQTPGQGLQFLFEYFSETQRNKGNFPGRFSGRQFSNSRSEMNVSTLELGDSALYLCASSLGQGIHEQYFGPGTRLTVT.

This clone was seen more than once but under ten times. CDR3 loop: CASRPPGTVFQPQHF. CDR3 coding DNA: TGTGCCAGCAGACCCCCGGGGACAGTTTTTCAGCCCCAGCATTTT. The chain uses TRBV28 and TRBJ1-5, with 7 bases identical to TRBD1. V was clipped by 6 bases and J by 6 bases; unmatched bases: 11. Germline V gives CDR1 MDHEN, CDR2 SYDVKM. The CDR3 is 15 amino acids.

The chain uses TRBV9 and TRBJ2-2, with 8 positions matching TRBD1. The CDR3 runs 15 residues. J gave up 4 bases and V 4 bases, and 6 bases lay outside the gene matches. Germline assignment: CDR1 SGDLS and CDR2 YYNGEE. In DNA form, the CDR3 reads TGTGCCAGCAGCTTACGGACAGGGCCCACCGGGGAGCTGTTTTTT. This codes for CASSLRTGPTGELFF.

The chain is built from TRBV29-1 and TRBJ2-3, with TRBD2 matching over 8 bases. There are 10 residues in the CDR3. The V gene's germline CDR1 is SQVTM and CDR2 ANQGSEA. With 7 bases clipped from V and 6 bases from J, the junction kept 0 bases outside the gene matches. DNA of the CDR3: TGCAGCGCGGGGGGGGATACGCAGTATTTT. Its translation is CSAGGDTQYF.

This clone was found once. The V call is TRBV11-2, the J call TRBJ2-2; D is unclear. The CDR3 contains 15 residues. The germline V gene encodes CDR1 SGHAT and CDR2 FQNNGV. Trimming took 0 bases from V and 4 from J, leaving 9 bases between them. CDR3 protein: CASSLDGLVTGELFF. The CDR3 coding sequence is TGTGCCAGCAGCTTAGACGGGTTGGTCACCGGGGAGCTGTTTTTT.

The V call is TRBV10-3, the J call TRBJ2-5, with 10 bases identical to TRBD2. Germline CDR1 and CDR2: ENHRY and SYGVKD. The CDR3 contains 15 residues. Unmatched junction bases numbered 4, after V lost 4 bases and J lost 2 bases. The CDR3 DNA follows: TGTGCCATCAGTGTGGCAGCGGGGGGGCAAGAGACCCAGTACTTC. Amino acids: CAISVAAGGQETQYF.

This clone appeared a single time. V and J are TRBV7-2 and TRBJ2-5, with TRBD2 matching 10 bases. The length of the CDR3 is 16 residues. In germline, CDR1 is SGHTA, CDR2 FQGNSA. V lost 1 base and J lost 2; bases outside the gene matches: 4. The CDR3 nucleotides are TGTGCCAGCAGCTTAGACGGACTAGCGGATCAAGAGACCCAGTACTTC. It translates to CASSLDGLADQETQYF.

The rearrangement links TRBV4-2 to TRBJ2-5; 7 positions match TRBD1. Germline-derived CDR1 and CDR2 are LGHNA and YNFKEQ. There are 18 residues in the CDR3. The trim removed 1 base at V and 2 bases at J, leaving 13 bases unmatched. For the CDR3, the DNA is TGTGCCAGCAGCCAAGTTTCCAGGGGGAATGCGAGGCAAGAGACCCAGTACTTC. Amino acids: CASSQVSRGNARQETQYF.

There are a few counts of this clone. The CDR3 DNA is TGCGCCAGCAACGGGGGAGTCGGCGAAAAACTGTTTTTT. Amino acids: CASNGGVGEKLFF. The chain has TRBV5-1 and TRBJ1-4; D is perhaps TRBD1 (5 bases). Germline V gives CDR1 SGHRS, CDR2 YFSETQ. The CDR3 loop spans 13 amino acids. V lost 6 bases and J lost 8, with 14 bases in between. Full variable domain (missing parts from reference TRBV5-1 and TRBJ1-4): KAGVTQTPRYLIKTRGQQVTLSCSPISGHRSVSWYQQTPGQGLQFLFEYFSETQRNKGNFPGRFSGRQFSNSRSEMNVSTLELGDSALYLCASNGGVGEKLFFGSGTQLSVL.

This clone occurred once. V is TRBV28 and J is TRBJ1-4; D is unclear. The CDR3 is made up of 13 amino acids. V was pared by 4 bases and J by 7 bases, with 10 bases between. Per germline, CDR1 MDHEN and CDR2 SYDVKM. CDR3 DNA sequence: TGTGCCAGCAGTTCCCCACCCGGTGAAAAACTGTTTTTT. This sequence encodes CASSSPPGEKLFF.

The V call is TRBV18, the J call TRBJ2-5, with 7 bases fitting TRBD1. CDR1 and CDR2 from the germline V gene are KGHSH and LQKENI. This CDR3 has 15 amino acids. The junction had 11 bases not matched to a gene; V was cut back by 5 bases and J by 5 bases. CDR3 loop: CASSLNTGEVETQYF. The CDR3 region has the DNA TGTGCCAGCTCATTAAACACAGGGGAAGTTGAGACCCAGTACTTC.

This chain links TRBV4-1 with TRBJ2-1, with D possibly matching TRBD2 (5 bases). Germline loops: CDR1 MGHRA, CDR2 YSYEKL. Trimming removed 4 bases at V and 2 bases at J, with 12 bases between. The CDR3 sequence is 15 residues long. CDR3 sequence: CASSLLASPYNEQFF. In nucleotides, the CDR3 is TGCGCCAGCAGCCTTTTAGCGTCCCCCTACAATGAGCAGTTCTTC.

The V gene is TRBV7-9, the J gene TRBJ1-1; 10 bases map to TRBD1. The CDR3 is 16 amino acids. The germline V gene has CDR1 SEHNR and CDR2 FQNEAQ (reference sequence). The trim removed 5 bases at V and 1 base at J, leaving 7 bases unmatched. DNA of the CDR3: TGTGCCAGCAGCCTCGGGACAGGGGCATCGAACACTGAAGCTTTCTTT. Translating it yields CASSLGTGASNTEAFF. The full variable domain, with the rest looked up from reference TRBV7-9 and TRBJ1-1, is DTGVSQNPRHKITKRGQNVTFRCDPISEHNRLYWYRQTLGQGPEFLTYFQNEAQLEKSRLLSDRFSAERPKGSFSTLEIQRTEQGDSAMYLCASSLGTGASNTEAFFGQGTRLTVV.

The table lists this clone with a few counts. This rearrangement joins TRBV2 to TRBJ2-2, with 9 positions matching TRBD1. Germline assignment: CDR1 SNHLY and CDR2 FYNNEI. With 11 bases clipped from V and 1 base from J, the junction kept 5 bases outside the gene matches. The CDR3 has 14 residues. CDR3 DNA: TGTGCCGGGAGACAGGGGGGGAACACCGGGGAGCTGTTTTTT. The encoded protein is CAGRQGGNTGELFF.

The genes are TRBV27 and TRBJ2-2; no definite D call. This CDR3 comprises 15 residues. Germline V gives CDR1 MNHEY, CDR2 SMNVEV (reference sequence). V lost 2 bases, J lost 0 bases, and 7 bases lay in between. The chain's CDR3 is CASSLRVSNTGELFF. The CDR3, as DNA: TGTGCCAGCAGTTTACGGGTTTCGAACACCGGGGAGCTGTTTTTT.

This clone was seen more than once but under ten times. J is TRBJ2-5 and V is TRBV4-1; possible D gene TRBD2, 6 bases. This CDR3 has 14 residues. Looked up from germline, CDR1 is MGHRA and CDR2 is YSYEKL. V dropped 5 bases and J dropped 1 base, with 11 bases sitting between them. CDR3 sequence: CASSGAEGQETQYF. In DNA, the CDR3 is TGCGCCAGCAGCGGGGCGGAGGGCCAAGAGACCCAGTACTTC.

V is TRBV30 and J is TRBJ2-3, with D possibly matching TRBD2 (6 bases). The CDR3 has 14 amino acids. Germline values: CDR1 GTSNPN, CDR2 SVGIG (reference sequence). V was clipped by 2 bases and J by 5 bases, with 14 bases between them. The CDR3 nucleotides read TGTGCCTGGAGTAGGGAGGTTTGGGAAGATACGCAGTATTTT. This gives the protein CAWSREVWEDTQYF.

The CDR3 DNA sequence: TGCGCCAGCAGCTACGACAGTTATAGCAATCAGCCCCAGCATTTT. Translation gives CASSYDSYSNQPQHF. The chain couples TRBV5-1 to TRBJ1-5, with a weak D call TRBD1 (5 bases). V was pared by 3 bases and J by 0 bases, with 10 bases between. Germline CDR1 reads SGHRS; CDR2 reads YFSETQ. There are 15 residues in the CDR3. Supplemented by reference TRBV5-1 and TRBJ1-5, the full variable domain reads KAGVTQTPRYLIKTRGQQVTLSCSPISGHRSVSWYQQTPGQGLQFLFEYFSETQRNKGNFPGRFSGRQFSNSRSEMNVSTLELGDSALYLCASSYDSYSNQPQHFGDGTRLSIL.

The chain uses TRBV5-5 and TRBJ2-5; TRBD1 agrees at 9 bases. The CDR3 spans 16 residues. CDR1 SGHKS and CDR2 YYEKEE come from the germline V gene (reference sequence). V shed 0 bases and J 4 bases; nucleotides not matched to a gene: 7. CDR3 region: CASSLALTGGGETQYF. The CDR3, as DNA: TGTGCCAGCAGCTTGGCCTTGACAGGGGGGGGAGAGACCCAGTACTTC.

The chain uses TRBV5-1 and TRBJ1-1; D not resolved. This CDR3 contains 15 residues. V was shortened by 3 bases and J by 6 bases, with 18 bases between the two germline ends. The germline gives CDR1 SGHRS, CDR2 YFSETQ. The CDR3 here is CASSSQEVRVSEAFF. CDR3 bases: TGCGCCAGCAGCTCTCAGGAAGTTCGTGTTTCTGAAGCTTTCTTT.

The chain recombines TRBV9 with TRBJ2-2; 8 bases match TRBD1. The V and J ends lost 4 bases and 4 bases, in that order; junction bases with no gene match: 12. Germline CDR1 and CDR2: SGDLS and YYNGEE. The CDR3 runs to 17 residues. The CDR3, as DNA: TGTGCCAGCAGCCCCCGTTTGACAGGGGACCTCACCGGGGAGCTGTTTTTT. Translating gives CASSPRLTGDLTGELFF. Using reference TRBV9 and TRBJ2-2 for the parts outside the CDR3, the full variable domain is DSGVTQTPKHLITATGQRVTLRCSPRSGDLSVYWYQQSLDQGLQFLIQYYNGEERAKGNILERFSAQQFPDLHSELNLSSLELGDSALYFCASSPRLTGDLTGELFFGEGSRLTVL.

This clone was seen just once. Because the CDR3's place on the DNA is in doubt, the DNA is left out and the CDR3 is given as listed by TCRdb. This sequence joins TRBV2 and TRBJ1-2. CDR1 and CDR2 from the germline V gene are SNHLY and FYNNEI. The length of the CDR3 is 15 amino acids, counting both ends. CDR3: CASLKGLGNLYGCTF.

This clone occurred once. The chain couples TRBV9 to TRBJ2-5; 9 bases fit TRBD2. CDR1 is SGDLS and CDR2 is YYNGEE in the germline V gene. The junction had 11 bases not matched to a gene; V was cut back by 0 bases and J by 5 bases. CDR3 length: 17 amino acids. DNA of the CDR3: TGTGCCAGCAGCGTAGCTGCAGCGGGGGGAGGACAGGAGACCCAGTACTTC. This codes for CASSVAAAGGGQETQYF.

The chain employs TRBV30 and TRBJ1-6; possibly TRBD1 for D (6 bases). Trimming shortened V by 5 bases and J by 7 bases, and 12 bases separated the two germline ends. Germline CDR1 reads GTSNPN; CDR2 reads SVGIG (reference sequence). This CDR3 is built from 13 residues. The CDR3 reads CAWGGALNSPLHF. The DNA of the CDR3 is TGTGCCTGGGGGGGGGCTTTAAATTCACCCCTCCACTTT.

This chain uses TRBV7-9 with TRBJ1-2; a weak D match, TRBD1 (5 bases). Deletions cut 8 bases from V and 0 bases from J, with 13 bases between. There are 14 residues in the CDR3. Germline assignment: CDR1 SEHNR and CDR2 FQNEAQ (reference sequence). The CDR3 here is CASGAGVSNYGYTF. In DNA form, the CDR3 reads TGTGCCAGCGGCGCGGGGGTCTCTAACTATGGCTACACCTTC.

The chain employs TRBV5-6 and TRBJ1-1; 10 positions agree with TRBD1. With V trimmed by 1 base and J by 5 bases, 5 bases remained unmatched. The germline gives CDR1 SGHDT, CDR2 YYEEEE. There are 15 residues in the CDR3. For the CDR3, the DNA is TGTGCCAGCAGCTTGTGGGGACAGGGGAAGACTGAAGCTTTCTTT. Its protein is CASSLWGQGKTEAFF.

The rearrangement links TRBV5-6 to TRBJ2-1, with a possible D match to TRBD1 (6 bases). The CDR3 has 13 residues. Germline V gives CDR1 SGHDT, CDR2 YYEEEE. The V end lost 4 bases, the J end lost 9 bases, and 14 bases lay between the germline ends. Here the CDR3 reads CASSTNYRAEQFF. CDR3 coding DNA: TGTGCCAGCAGCACGAACTACAGGGCTGAGCAGTTCTTC.